Detailed here is one TCR beta chain. This clone's antigen is unknown. No qualities accompany the bases; no much larger clone lies one base away. The sample comes from a study of T cells in Graves' hyperthyroidism and ophthalmopathy (dated by TCRdb to between 2018 and 2021). About the study as a whole: Peripheral blood samples were taken at the time of initial diagnosis, prior to any treatment. To identify TCR V-J signatures that set the groups apart, the researchers used a discovery cohort of more than 95 patients, made up of 43 with Graves' ophthalmopathy and about 60 with stable Graves' hyperthyroidism. Prospective prediction of ophthalmopathy was tested in an independent validation cohort of fewer than 20 hyperthyroidism patients and some 17 patients who later progressed to ophthalmopathy. For training and testing, the 80 to 100 patients in the discovery cohort were randomly divided in a 7:3 ratio. In addition, the study compared T-cell repertoires in thyroid tissue and in blood from about six Graves' hyperthyroidism patients. Once sampling was done, hyperthyroidism patients were given methimazole at a starting dose of 30 mg daily, whereas ophthalmopathy patients were given high-dose intravenous methylprednisolone. The paper reports TCR Vbeta CDR3 sequencing of 130 to 150 peripheral blood samples: around 45 ophthalmopathy, under 85 hyperthyroidism and around 17 progressor patients. The study at large found these results: Most expanded thyroid clonotypes (frequency above 0.001) were also detected in blood, suggesting blood repertoires may reflect thyroid immune responses. A 13 V-J signature model separated ophthalmopathy from stable hyperthyroidism, with around 90% sensitivity and approximately 81% specificity in cross-validation and 80%/75% in testing. In validation, the model predicted progression to ophthalmopathy with about 71% sensitivity and 72% to 75% specificity, a median of roughly seven months before onset. Sample size was not statistically predetermined, and blinding of investigators to group allocation was not performed.

The TCR beta CDR3 regions were amplified from RNA transcripts. For the first round of RT-PCR on the TCR CDR3, the HTBI primer set was used together with the Qiagen OneStep RT-PCR kit. Libraries were constructed in a second round of multiplex PCR, after which size selection and purification were carried out. Sequencing of the libraries was done on an Illumina HiSeq2000 using paired-end 100 bp reads. As for the authors' bioinformatics: SOAPnuke was used to process the raw data, with reads discarded if the reads contained adapters or uncalled bases, had a mean Phred below 15, or lacked an exact constant-primer or identifier match. COPE v1.2.5 was used to merge the high-quality paired reads, and each unique nucleotide sequence was defined as a clonotype. MiTCR v1.1 was used to align clonotypes to the IMGT TRBV, TRBD and TRBJ reference segments. The analysis was restricted to V-J combinations with a frequency above 0.0001, which together covered approximately 99% of the repertoires. The TCS score was defined as the ratio of F50 (clonal expansion) to E x V (chaos), calculated using BLOSUM62-based TCRdist between CDR3 peptides within each V-J. Welch's t-statistics and random forest reduced 500 to 550 V-J features to some 14, which were used in a naive Bayes classifier (R e1071). TCRdb reprocessed the public reads (quality trimming at Q25 with fastp, clone calling with MiXCR) and kept in-frame beta chains. CDR3 protein sequences are deduplicated, and each keeps its most common genes and DNA. Clone size and V and J calls follow TCRdb, not the original study. The sample table shows about 530,000 distinct CDR3 sequences, and approximately 17% are seen once. The ten largest clones capture about 16% of the sample.

In the ophthalmopathy patients, disease was moderately to severely active, with a Clinical Activity Score of 3 or more, a NOSPECS grade of 4 or more, and a duration of less than 3 months. Any patient with an uncontrolled infection, another autoimmune disease, pregnancy or lactation was excluded. Diagnoses relied on clinical symptoms, serum thyroxine and TRAb, thyroid ultrasound and orbital computed tomography. Ficoll-Paque density gradient centrifugation was used to isolate PBMCs from 8 to 10 ml of fresh peripheral blood. Total RNA was extracted with Trizol reagent, and quality was checked on an Agilent 2100 Bioanalyzer. Per the germline V gene (reference sequence), MNHEY is the CDR1 and SMNVEV is the CDR2. Including the terminal cysteine and phenylalanine, the CDR3 comprises 13 residues. Of the read, only the CDR3 DNA is kept; its 39 bases are in frame from base 1.

Sequencing used blood. The V gene is TRBV27 and the J gene is TRBJ2-7; a confident D gene designation cannot be given. The receptor was derived from a woman under 30 with Graves' ophthalmopathy. The nucleotides read TGTGCTACCCGGCTGGGGTTCTCCTACGAGCAGTACTTC. This translates into CATRLGFSYEQYF.